This T cell receptor (beta chain) is drawn from a study of blood T cell repertoires in COVID-19. Study context: The origin of the acute and convalescent COVID-19 samples was the United States, Italy and Spain. Nucleic acid was either cDNA or gDNA, and it came from T cells, B-cell-depleted T cells, or PBMCs.

Per the original methods: Nucleated cell counts were estimated from reference gene primer amplification. The table came from immunoSEQ multiplex PCR; TCRdb's copy has only in-frame clones and leaves some out. From that table come the V and J calls and clone size; the DNA was used to work out D and trimming. Of some 490,000 clones listed, approximately 83% are singletons. The sample consisted of peripheral blood. The clonotype comes from a human donor in a cohort sampled during active COVID-19.

The CDR3 here is CASKEDSVYNSPLHF. In nucleotides, the CDR3 is TGTGCCAGCAAAGAAGACAGTGTCTATAATTCACCCCTCCACTTT. The J gene is TRBJ1-6, the V gene TRBV6-6, with D tentatively TRBD1 (5 bases). Germline V gene lookup returns CDR1 MNHNY and CDR2 SVGAGI (reference sequence). Trimming left V 7 bases short and J 3 bases short, with 13 bases between. This CDR3 region has 15 residues.